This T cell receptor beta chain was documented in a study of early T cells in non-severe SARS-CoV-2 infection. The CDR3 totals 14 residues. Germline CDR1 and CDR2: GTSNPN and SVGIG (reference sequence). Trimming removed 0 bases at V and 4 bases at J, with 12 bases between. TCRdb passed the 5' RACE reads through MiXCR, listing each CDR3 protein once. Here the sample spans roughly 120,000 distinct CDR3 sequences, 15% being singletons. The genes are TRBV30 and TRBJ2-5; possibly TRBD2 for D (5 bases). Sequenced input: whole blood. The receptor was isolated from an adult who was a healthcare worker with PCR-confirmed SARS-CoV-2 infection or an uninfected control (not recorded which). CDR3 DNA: TGTGCCTGGAGTGTGACGGGGTTGTTAGAGACCCAGTACTTC. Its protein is CAWSVTGLLETQYF.